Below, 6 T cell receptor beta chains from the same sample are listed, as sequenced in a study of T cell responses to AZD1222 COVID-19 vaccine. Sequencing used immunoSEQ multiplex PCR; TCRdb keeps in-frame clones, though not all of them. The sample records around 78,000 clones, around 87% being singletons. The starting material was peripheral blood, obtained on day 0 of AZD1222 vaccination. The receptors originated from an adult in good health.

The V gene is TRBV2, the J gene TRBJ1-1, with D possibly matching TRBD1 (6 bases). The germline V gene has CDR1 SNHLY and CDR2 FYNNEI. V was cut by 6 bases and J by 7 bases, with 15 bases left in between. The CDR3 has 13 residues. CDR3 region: CASSGLGANEAFF. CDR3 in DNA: TGTGCCAGCAGCGGGCTGGGGGCGAATGAAGCTTTCTTT.

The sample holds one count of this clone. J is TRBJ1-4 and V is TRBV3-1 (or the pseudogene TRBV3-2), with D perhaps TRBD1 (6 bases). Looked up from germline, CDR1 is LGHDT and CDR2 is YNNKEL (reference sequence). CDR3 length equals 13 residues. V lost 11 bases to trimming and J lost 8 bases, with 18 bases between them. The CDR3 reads CAVGWIRGEKLFF. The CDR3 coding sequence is TGTGCCGTGGGGTGGATCAGGGGCGAAAAACTGTTTTTT.

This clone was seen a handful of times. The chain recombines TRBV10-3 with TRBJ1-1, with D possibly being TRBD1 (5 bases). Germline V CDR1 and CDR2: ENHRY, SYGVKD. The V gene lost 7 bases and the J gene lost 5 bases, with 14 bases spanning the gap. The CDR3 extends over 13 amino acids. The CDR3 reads CAITRDRGTEAFF. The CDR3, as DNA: TGTGCCATCACAAGGGATCGGGGGACTGAAGCTTTCTTT.

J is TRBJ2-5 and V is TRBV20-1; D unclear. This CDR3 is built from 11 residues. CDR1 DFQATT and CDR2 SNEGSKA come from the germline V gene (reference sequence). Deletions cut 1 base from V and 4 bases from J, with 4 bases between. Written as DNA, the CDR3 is TGCAGTGCTAGAGTGGGAGAGACCCAGTACTTC. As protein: CSARVGETQYF.

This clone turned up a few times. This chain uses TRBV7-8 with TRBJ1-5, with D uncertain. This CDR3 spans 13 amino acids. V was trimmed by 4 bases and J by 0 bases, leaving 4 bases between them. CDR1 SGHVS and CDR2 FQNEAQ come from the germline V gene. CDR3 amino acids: CASSSFSNQPQHF. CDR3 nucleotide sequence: TGTGCCAGCAGCTCCTTTAGCAATCAGCCCCAGCATTTT.

CDR3 amino acids: CASRVGGPYNSPLHF. CDR3 DNA: TGTGCCAGCAGAGTTGGGGGTCCCTATAATTCACCCCTCCACTTT. This chain connects TRBV3-1 (or the pseudogene TRBV3-2) to TRBJ1-6; D may be TRBD1 (5 bases). With 6 bases removed from V and 2 bases from J, the gap between germline ends came to 11 bases. The germline V gene encodes CDR1 LGHDT and CDR2 YNNKEL (reference sequence). The CDR3 consists of 15 residues.